These 27 T cell receptor beta chains were sequenced from one sample in a study of blood T cell repertoires in COVID-19. Here immunoSEQ multiplex PCR was the method, and the copy in TCRdb shows in-frame clones only, minus some. The sample includes under 250,000 clones, roughly 85% of them seen just once. The sequenced sample consisted of PBMCs or T cells enriched from blood (not recorded which). All receptors derive from a woman aged 45-59 years with acute COVID-19.

This clone was recorded once. The chain couples TRBV7-6 to TRBJ1-3; the D gene is possibly TRBD1 (6 bases). V lost 7 bases, J lost 3 bases, and 16 bases lay in between. CDR1 is SGHVS, CDR2 FNYEAQ, per germline. This CDR3 comprises 15 residues. In DNA, the CDR3 is TGTGCCAGCAAGCGCATGGAAGGGGGTGGAAACACCATATATTTT. This codes for CASKRMEGGGNTIYF.

The rearrangement joins TRBV18 to TRBJ2-2; D might be TRBD1 (6 bases). V was trimmed by 0 bases and J by 6 bases, leaving 17 bases between them. The CDR3 covers 17 residues. The germline V gene encodes CDR1 KGHSH and CDR2 LQKENI. The CDR3 DNA reads TGTGCCAGCTCACCACCCTCGTCACAGGGTTATGCCGGGGAGCTGTTTTTT. This gives the protein CASSPPSSQGYAGELFF.

The chain uses TRBV27 and TRBJ1-6, with TRBD1 as a possible D gene (6 bases). Germline values: CDR1 MNHEY, CDR2 SMNVEV (reference sequence). Trimming cost V 3 bases and J 5 bases, with 11 bases left between them. The CDR3 has 15 amino acids. DNA for the CDR3: TGTGCCAGCAGTTTGCTGACAGGAAATAATTCACCCCTCCACTTT. This codes for CASSLLTGNNSPLHF.

This clone has only one observation. J is TRBJ1-5 and V is TRBV18; D perhaps matches TRBD1 (5 bases). CDR1 is KGHSH and CDR2 is LQKENI in the germline V gene. Trimming shortened V by 4 bases and J by 5 bases, and 12 bases separated the two germline ends. This CDR3 is built from 14 residues. CDR3 sequence reads: CASSLRAGDQPQHF. The CDR3 region has the DNA TGTGCCAGCTCACTCAGGGCCGGAGATCAGCCCCAGCATTTT.

This chain connects TRBV27 to TRBJ1-6; no definite D call. The CDR3 length is 12 residues. V was clipped by 5 bases and J by 7 bases, with 6 bases between them. Looked up from germline, CDR1 is MNHEY and CDR2 is SMNVEV (reference sequence). CDR3 residues: CASSELNSPLHF. Written as DNA, the CDR3 is TGTGCCAGCAGTGAACTAAATTCACCCCTCCACTTT.

This chain links TRBV19 with TRBJ1-1, with TRBD1 matching 7 bases. Germline V lookup: CDR1 LNHDA, CDR2 SQIVND (reference sequence). The CDR3 contains 15 residues. V lost 6 bases, J lost 4 bases, and 11 bases stayed unmatched. The CDR3 coding sequence is TGTGCCAGTAGCTCTAAGGGGGCCGGGGGCACTGAAGCTTTCTTT. Its translation is CASSSKGAGGTEAFF.

The chain carries TRBV5-1 and TRBJ1-4; D is perhaps TRBD1 (5 bases). The CDR3 totals 15 residues. The germline V gene has CDR1 SGHRS and CDR2 YFSETQ. V lost 2 bases, J lost 8 bases, and 16 bases lay in between. The CDR3: CASSLRAGVGEKLFF. The CDR3 coding sequence is TGCGCCAGCAGCTTAAGGGCGGGGGTTGGCGAAAAACTGTTTTTT.

J is TRBJ2-1 and V is TRBV13; TRBD2 matches 8 bases. This CDR3 is built from 15 residues. Per the germline V gene, CDR1 is PRHDT and CDR2 is FYEKMQ (reference sequence). V lost 2 bases, J lost 8 bases, and 8 bases stayed unmatched. In nucleotides, the CDR3 is TGTGCCAGCAGCTTACGAGCGGGGGAGCGGGATGAGCAGTTCTTC. As protein: CASSLRAGERDEQFF.

The sample holds one count of this clone. This chain uses TRBV9 with TRBJ1-2, with D maybe TRBD1 (5 bases). CDR3 length: 13 amino acids. Between the trimmed V and J ends, which lost 5 bases and 0 bases, there was a span of 8 bases. Germline CDR1 reads SGDLS; CDR2 reads YYNGEE. The CDR3 loop reads CASRQDSNYGYTF. In nucleotides, the CDR3 is TGTGCCAGCAGACAGGATTCTAACTATGGCTACACCTTC.

This clone was found a few times. The rearrangement joins TRBV6-4 to TRBJ1-1; D is ambiguous. The CDR3 is 11 residues long. Between the trimmed V and J ends, which lost 4 bases and 6 bases, there was a span of 6 bases. CDR1 and CDR2 from the germline V gene are MRHNA and SNTAGT. The CDR3 is CASSAGSEAFF. CDR3 in DNA: TGTGCCAGCAGTGCGGGTTCTGAAGCTTTCTTT.

The chain couples TRBV18 to TRBJ1-1, with D maybe TRBD1 (5 bases). Germline V gene sequence: CDR1 KGHSH, CDR2 LQKENI. Deletions cut 6 bases from V and 3 bases from J, with 14 bases between. The CDR3 consists of 14 residues. The CDR3 protein is CASSRLDRDTEAFF. CDR3 DNA sequence: TGTGCCAGCTCCCGTTTAGACAGAGACACTGAAGCTTTCTTT.

This chain joins TRBV19 and TRBJ1-5; 7 nucleotides match TRBD1. The V gene end was trimmed by 5 bases and the J gene end by 7 bases; junction bases not matched to a gene: 8. Germline V gene data show CDR1 as LNHDA and CDR2 as SQIVND (reference sequence). The CDR3 totals 14 residues. The CDR3 protein is CASSPPDREQPQHF. CDR3 coding DNA: TGTGCCAGTAGTCCCCCCGACAGGGAGCAGCCCCAGCATTTT.

This clone has a single count. The rearrangement links TRBV7-9 to TRBJ1-2; perhaps TRBD1 as D (5 bases). V lost 1 base, J lost 7 bases, and 19 bases lay in between. The germline CDR1 and CDR2 sequences are SEHNR and FQNEAQ (reference sequence). This CDR3 has 16 amino acids. CDR3: CASSLDWQGSFGGYTF. The CDR3 bases are TGTGCCAGCAGCTTAGATTGGCAGGGAAGTTTTGGTGGCTACACCTTC.

Written as DNA, the CDR3 is TGCGCCAGCAGCTTGACTGGGACAGGCTACAATGAGCAGTTCTTC. This encodes CASSLTGTGYNEQFF. The rearrangement links TRBV5-1 to TRBJ2-1; 8 nucleotides align to TRBD1. Germline V gives CDR1 SGHRS, CDR2 YFSETQ. V was clipped by 1 base and J by 3 bases; unmatched bases: 3. The length of the CDR3 is 15 residues.

V usage is TRBV4-3 and J usage is TRBJ1-2, with a weak D call TRBD1 (5 bases). CDR3 size: 16 residues. CDR1 is LGHNA and CDR2 is YSLEER in the germline V gene. V lost 1 base and J lost 4, with 16 bases in between. CDR3 sequence reads: CASSQGQSYTVYGYTF. The CDR3 bases are TGCGCCAGCAGCCAAGGACAGTCCTATACGGTCTATGGCTACACCTTC.

The rearrangement joins TRBV25-1 to TRBJ1-2; D possibly corresponds to TRBD1 (5 bases). CDR3 length equals 14 residues. The V gene's germline CDR1 is MGHDK and CDR2 SYGVNS. V was shortened by 4 bases and J by 4 bases, with 13 bases between the two germline ends. CDR3 amino acids: CASSAMGLGYGYTF. CDR3 in DNA: TGTGCCAGCAGTGCTATGGGGCTCGGCTATGGCTACACCTTC.

V usage is TRBV19 and J usage is TRBJ2-1; maybe TRBD2 (5 bases). V was clipped by 3 bases and J by 3 bases, with 15 bases between them. The germline V gene encodes CDR1 LNHDA and CDR2 SQIVND (reference sequence). This CDR3 has 16 amino acids. CDR3 protein: CASSIVSLAVYNEQFF. DNA for the CDR3: TGTGCCAGTAGTATCGTTTCGCTAGCAGTCTACAATGAGCAGTTCTTC.

The rearrangement uses TRBV3-1 (or the pseudogene TRBV3-2) and TRBJ2-3; unclear D gene. The V end lost 4 bases, the J end lost 0 bases, and 5 bases lay between the germline ends. Germline V gene sequence: CDR1 LGHDT, CDR2 YNNKEL (reference sequence). This CDR3 spans 13 amino acids. DNA of the CDR3: TGTGCCAGCAGCCCGACTAGCACAGATACGCAGTATTTT. Its protein product is CASSPTSTDTQYF.

This CDR3 is CASRLGQGGNQPQHF. The DNA for the CDR3 is TGCGCCAGCAGACTAGGACAGGGGGGCAATCAGCCCCAGCATTTT. The chain employs TRBV5-1 and TRBJ1-5; 10 nucleotides line up with TRBD1. The trim removed 5 bases at V and 2 bases at J, leaving 4 bases unmatched. Germline CDR1 is SGHRS and CDR2 is YFSETQ. The CDR3 length is 15 residues. The full variable domain, in which reference TRBV5-1 and TRBJ1-5 provide the parts outside the CDR3, is KAGVTQTPRYLIKTRGQQVTLSCSPISGHRSVSWYQQTPGQGLQFLFEYFSETQRNKGNFPGRFSGRQFSNSRSEMNVSTLELGDSALYLCASRLGQGGNQPQHFGDGTRLSIL.

The J gene is TRBJ1-1, the V gene TRBV6-2 or TRBV6-3; 9 bases agree with TRBD1. CDR1 and CDR2 from the germline V gene are MNHEY and SVGEGT. The CDR3 has 17 amino acids. V lost 1 base, J lost 0 bases, and 6 bases stayed unmatched. The CDR3 protein is CASSYYYGTGMNTEAFF. CDR3 nucleotide sequence: TGTGCCAGCAGTTACTACTATGGGACAGGGATGAACACTGAAGCTTTCTTT.

This chain links TRBV3-1 (or the pseudogene TRBV3-2) with TRBJ1-2; TRBD1 matches 8 bases. The CDR3 runs 16 residues. J was trimmed by 5 bases and V by 0 bases; bases with no gene match: 8. The germline V gene has CDR1 LGHDT and CDR2 YNNKEL (reference sequence). For the CDR3, the DNA is TGTGCCAGCAGCCAAGATCCCCAGGGGGCAAGGTATGGCTACACCTTC. It translates to CASSQDPQGARYGYTF.

The J gene is TRBJ1-5, the V gene TRBV3-1 (or the pseudogene TRBV3-2); no definite D call. The CDR3 is made up of 16 amino acids. The V and J ends lost 1 base and 2 bases respectively, with 12 bases between them. Germline loops: CDR1 LGHDT, CDR2 YNNKEL (reference sequence). The CDR3 sequence is CASSQGTPRGNQPQHF. The CDR3, as DNA: TGTGCCAGCAGCCAAGGCACCCCCCGGGGCAATCAGCCCCAGCATTTT.

This chain uses TRBV19 with TRBJ1-2; tentatively, D is TRBD1 (5 bases). The CDR3 spans 14 residues. The V and J ends lost 6 bases and 4 bases respectively, with 15 bases between them. Germline CDR1 and CDR2: LNHDA and SQIVND (reference sequence). The CDR3 DNA follows: TGTGCCAGTAGCCATACGGGCAGGGTCTATGGCTACACCTTC. Translating gives CASSHTGRVYGYTF.

In the case of this clone: The sample carries other DNA sequences with the same CDR3. V is TRBV18 and J is TRBJ1-5; 7 bases are shared with TRBD1. The CDR3 extends over 14 amino acids. Unmatched junction bases numbered 3, after V lost 3 bases and J lost 4 bases. The germline gives CDR1 KGHSH, CDR2 LQKENI. The chain's CDR3 is CASSPGTVNQPQHF. Written as DNA, the CDR3 is TGTGCCAGCTCACCCGGGACAGTGAATCAGCCCCAGCATTTT.

The chain recombines TRBV4-3 with TRBJ1-6, with TRBD1 matching over 7 bases. The ends lost 4 bases at V and 7 bases at J; junction bases unmatched: 7. Looked up from germline, CDR1 is LGHNA and CDR2 is YSLEER. The CDR3 sequence is 15 residues long. The CDR3 sequence is CASSPQGPGNSPLHF. Here the CDR3 DNA reads TGCGCCAGCAGCCCACAGGGGCCAGGAAATTCACCCCTCCACTTT.

The chain recombines TRBV7-8 with TRBJ2-7; the D gene is possibly TRBD1 (6 bases). The CDR3 covers 15 residues. Germline assignment: CDR1 SGHVS and CDR2 FQNEAQ. The V end lost 4 bases, the J end lost 0 bases, and 13 bases lay between the germline ends. CDR3 sequence: CASSYDRLPSYEQYF. In nucleotides, the CDR3 is TGTGCCAGCAGCTACGACAGGTTGCCCTCCTACGAGCAGTACTTC.

The genes are TRBV7-2 and TRBJ1-5; D is ambiguous. Looked up from germline, CDR1 is SGHTA and CDR2 is FQGNSA. This CDR3 comprises 18 residues. V was shortened by 5 bases and J by 0 bases, with 20 bases between the two germline ends. CDR3 sequence reads: CASSAGVSLADSNQPQHF. For the CDR3, the DNA is TGTGCCAGCAGCGCAGGCGTTTCTCTGGCAGATAGCAATCAGCCCCAGCATTTT.